One T cell receptor beta chain is described in this entry. The entry originates in a study of technical replicates of blood from several donors. Assay: immunoSEQ multiplex PCR; the TCRdb copy retains only in-frame clones and omits some. The repertoire consists of 60,000 to 90,000 clones, with approximately 95% occurring once and the leading ten covering 0.2% to 0.3%. This CDR3 comprises 14 residues. Trimming shortened V by 2 bases and J by 5 bases, and 10 bases separated the two germline ends. Germline lookup yields CDR1 SGDLS and CDR2 YYNGEE. The receptor's source is a human donor in good health. The rearrangement uses TRBV9 and TRBJ2-2, with a possible D match to TRBD1 (6 bases). The source material was T cells isolated from PBMCs. The CDR3 loop is CASSVYTGTGELFF. The CDR3, as DNA: TGTGCCAGCAGCGTTTATACAGGGACCGGGGAGCTGTTTTTT.